This T cell receptor (beta chain) derives from a study of T-cell reconstitution after alpha-beta-depleted transplantation in children. Researchers prepared the TCRbeta library using unique molecular identifiers, the study reports. TCRdb redid the calling of the PCR reads with MiXCR, one entry per CDR3 protein. The sample yields roughly 400,000 distinct CDR3 sequences, about a fifth seen once. Trimming took off 2 bases at V and 4 bases at J, with 14 bases between the two ends. The CDR3 runs 15 residues. This clonotype was detected only a few times. This specimen consisted of PBMCs from the stem cell graft donor, obtained from the stem cell graft. This clonotype originated in a human donor who donated a stem cell graft to a child with acute myeloid leukemia. The chain employs TRBV12-3 or TRBV12-4 and TRBJ1-1; D is possibly TRBD1 (5 bases). The CDR3 DNA reads TGTGCCAGCAGTTTACGGGGCACAGGTGGCACTGAAGCTTTCTTT. Translated, it gives CASSLRGTGGTEAFF.